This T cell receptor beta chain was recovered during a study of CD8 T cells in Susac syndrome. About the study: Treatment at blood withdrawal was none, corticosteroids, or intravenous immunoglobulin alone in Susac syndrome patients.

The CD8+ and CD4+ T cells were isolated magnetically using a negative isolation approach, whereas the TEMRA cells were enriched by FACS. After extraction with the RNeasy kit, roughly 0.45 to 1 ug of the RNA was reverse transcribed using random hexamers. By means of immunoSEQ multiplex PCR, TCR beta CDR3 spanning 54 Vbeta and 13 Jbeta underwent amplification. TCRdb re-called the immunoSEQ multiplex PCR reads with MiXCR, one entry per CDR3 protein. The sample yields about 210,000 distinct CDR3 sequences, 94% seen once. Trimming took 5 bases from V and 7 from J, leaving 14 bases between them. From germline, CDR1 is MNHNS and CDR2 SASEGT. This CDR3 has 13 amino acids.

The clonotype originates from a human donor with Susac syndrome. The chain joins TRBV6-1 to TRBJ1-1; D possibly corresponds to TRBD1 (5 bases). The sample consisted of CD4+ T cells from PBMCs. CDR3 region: CASSPEGLGEAFF. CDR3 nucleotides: TGTGCCAGCAGTCCAGAGGGGTTGGGTGAAGCTTTCTTT.